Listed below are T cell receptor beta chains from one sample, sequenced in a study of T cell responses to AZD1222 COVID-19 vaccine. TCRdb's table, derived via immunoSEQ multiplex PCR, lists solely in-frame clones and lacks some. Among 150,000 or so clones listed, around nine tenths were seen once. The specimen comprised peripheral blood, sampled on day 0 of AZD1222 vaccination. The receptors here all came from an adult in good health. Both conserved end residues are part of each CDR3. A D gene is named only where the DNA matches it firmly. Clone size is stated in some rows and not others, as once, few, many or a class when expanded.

CDR3nt: TGCGCCAGCAGCCCATTTGATGGGGGCCTCTATGGCTACACCTTC; CDR3aa: CASSPFDGGLYGYTF; d_gene: -; v_gene: TRBV4-1; abundance: once; j_gene: TRBJ1-2
CDR3nt: TGTGCCAGCAGCGGGGACGGGAGGAACACTGAAGCTTTCTTT; CDR3aa: CASSGDGRNTEAFF; d_gene: -; v_gene: TRBV5-6; abundance: -; j_gene: TRBJ1-1
CDR3nt: TGTGCCACCAGCTGGGGGGGGGCTGGCAATCAGCCCCAGCATTTT; CDR3aa: CATSWGGAGNQPQHF; d_gene: -; v_gene: TRBV15; abundance: -; j_gene: TRBJ1-5
CDR3nt: TGTGCCACCAGTGATTTGGTCACTGAAGCTTTCTTT; CDR3aa: CATSDLVTEAFF; d_gene: -; v_gene: TRBV24-1; abundance: once; j_gene: TRBJ1-1
CDR3nt: TGTGCCATCAGTGATATGTCGGGAGGGCCGTACAATGAGCAGTTCTTC; CDR3aa: CAISDMSGGPYNEQFF; d_gene: TRBD2; v_gene: TRBV10-3; abundance: -; j_gene: TRBJ2-1
CDR3nt: TGCAGCGTTGTCGGGACGCAGTACAATGAGCAGTTCTTC; CDR3aa: CSVVGTQYNEQFF; d_gene: -; v_gene: TRBV29-1; abundance: -; j_gene: TRBJ2-1
CDR3nt: TGCAGCGTTGAAGAGGGCCACGAGCAGTACTTC; CDR3aa: CSVEEGHEQYF; d_gene: -; v_gene: TRBV29-1; abundance: -; j_gene: TRBJ2-7
CDR3nt: TGTGCCAGCAGCGTCGGGACAGGGACTTTTCACTATGGCTACACCTTC; CDR3aa: CASSVGTGTFHYGYTF; d_gene: TRBD1; v_gene: TRBV28; abundance: -; j_gene: TRBJ1-2
CDR3nt: TGCGCCAGCAGCTTAGGAGGGGCAGACACTGAAGCTTTCTTT; CDR3aa: CASSLGGADTEAFF; d_gene: -; v_gene: TRBV5-1; abundance: -; j_gene: TRBJ1-1
CDR3nt: TGTGCCAGCTTACTTCGGGGGGACAGGGAAGCTAACTATGGCTACACCTTC; CDR3aa: CASLLRGDREANYGYTF; d_gene: TRBD1; v_gene: TRBV28; abundance: once; j_gene: TRBJ1-2
CDR3nt: TGTGCCAGCAGCCAAGATGGGGTCTCCCAGTACTTC; CDR3aa: CASSQDGVSQYF; d_gene: -; v_gene: TRBV3-1/TRBV3-2; abundance: -; j_gene: TRBJ2-5
CDR3nt: TGTGCCAGCAGCTTACCGATTTATAATTCACCCCTCCACTTT; CDR3aa: CASSLPIYNSPLHF; d_gene: -; v_gene: TRBV7-2; abundance: -; j_gene: TRBJ1-6
CDR3nt: TGCGCCAGCAGCGGGGCTAGCGGGAAGAGCACAGATACGCAGTATTTT; CDR3aa: CASSGASGKSTDTQYF; d_gene: TRBD2; v_gene: TRBV5-1; abundance: -; j_gene: TRBJ2-3
CDR3nt: TGTGCCAGCAACTCCCGGGGAAAAGCTAACTATGGCTACACCTTC; CDR3aa: CASNSRGKANYGYTF; d_gene: -; v_gene: TRBV28; abundance: -; j_gene: TRBJ1-2
CDR3nt: TGCAGTGCTAGTCTGGGGGCAACTGGCGATGAGCAGTTCTTC; CDR3aa: CSASLGATGDEQFF; d_gene: -; v_gene: TRBV20-1; abundance: -; j_gene: TRBJ2-1
CDR3nt: TGTGCCTGGACCCTCGGGGATGAAGCTTTCTTT; CDR3aa: CAWTLGDEAFF; d_gene: -; v_gene: TRBV30; abundance: -; j_gene: TRBJ1-1
CDR3nt: TGTGCCAGCAGCCCGACTAGCGGGATAGGTGGAACCAAAAACATTCAGTACTTC; CDR3aa: CASSPTSGIGGTKNIQYF; d_gene: TRBD2; v_gene: TRBV4-2; abundance: -; j_gene: TRBJ2-4
CDR3nt: TGTGCCAGCAGGGGGGCGCAGTACTTC; CDR3aa: CASRGAQYF; d_gene: -; v_gene: TRBV21-1; abundance: few; j_gene: TRBJ2-7
CDR3nt: TGTGCCAGCAGTCCTCAGGACAGATGGCTTGGCTACACCTTC; CDR3aa: CASSPQDRWLGYTF; d_gene: -; v_gene: TRBV9; abundance: -; j_gene: TRBJ1-2
CDR3nt: TGTGCCAGCAGTTACCCCCCCATAGCGGGAGTGGCAGAGACCCAGTACTTC; CDR3aa: CASSYPPIAGVAETQYF; d_gene: TRBD2; v_gene: TRBV6-2/TRBV6-3; abundance: -; j_gene: TRBJ2-5
CDR3nt: TGTGCCAGTTTGACAGGGAAGAACTCACCCCTCCACTTT; CDR3aa: CASLTGKNSPLHF; d_gene: TRBD1; v_gene: TRBV7-2; abundance: -; j_gene: TRBJ1-6
CDR3nt: TGCAGCGTTGGTGGACTGGATGAAAAACTGTTTTTT; CDR3aa: CSVGGLDEKLFF; d_gene: -; v_gene: TRBV29-1; abundance: -; j_gene: TRBJ1-4
CDR3nt: TGTGCCAGCAGCCTATTACAGGGGGCGGGTGAAAAACTGTTTTTT; CDR3aa: CASSLLQGAGEKLFF; d_gene: TRBD1; v_gene: TRBV7-2; abundance: -; j_gene: TRBJ1-4
CDR3nt: TGTGCCAGCAGCCCCTTGGGGGGGTTCACTGAAGCTTTCTTT; CDR3aa: CASSPLGGFTEAFF; d_gene: -; v_gene: TRBV7-9; abundance: -; j_gene: TRBJ1-1